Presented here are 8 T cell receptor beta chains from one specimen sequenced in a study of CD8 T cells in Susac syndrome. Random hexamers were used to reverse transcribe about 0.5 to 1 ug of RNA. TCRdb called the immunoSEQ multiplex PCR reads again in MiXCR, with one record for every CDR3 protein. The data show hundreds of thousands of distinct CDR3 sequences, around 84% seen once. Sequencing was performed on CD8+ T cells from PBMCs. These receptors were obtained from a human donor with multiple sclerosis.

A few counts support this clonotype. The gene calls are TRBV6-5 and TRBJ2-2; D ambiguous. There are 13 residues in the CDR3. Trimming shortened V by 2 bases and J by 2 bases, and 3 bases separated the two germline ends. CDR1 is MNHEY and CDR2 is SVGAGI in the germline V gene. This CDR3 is CASSYPNTGELFF. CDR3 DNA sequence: TGTGCCAGCAGTTACCCCAACACCGGGGAGCTGTTTTTT.

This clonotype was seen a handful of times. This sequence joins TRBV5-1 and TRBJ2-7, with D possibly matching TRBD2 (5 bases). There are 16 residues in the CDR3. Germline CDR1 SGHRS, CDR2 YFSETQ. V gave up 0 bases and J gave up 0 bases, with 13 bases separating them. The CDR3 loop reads CASSLERGSSSYEQYF. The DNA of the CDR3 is TGCGCCAGCAGCTTGGAGCGAGGGTCTAGCTCCTACGAGCAGTACTTC.

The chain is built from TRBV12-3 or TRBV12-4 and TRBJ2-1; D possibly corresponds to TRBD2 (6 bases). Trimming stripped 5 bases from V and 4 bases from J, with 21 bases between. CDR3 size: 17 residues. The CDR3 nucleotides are TGTGCCAGCAGTCCACCGATTAGGGCGGGGCAATACAATGAGCAGTTCTTC. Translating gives CASSPPIRAGQYNEQFF.

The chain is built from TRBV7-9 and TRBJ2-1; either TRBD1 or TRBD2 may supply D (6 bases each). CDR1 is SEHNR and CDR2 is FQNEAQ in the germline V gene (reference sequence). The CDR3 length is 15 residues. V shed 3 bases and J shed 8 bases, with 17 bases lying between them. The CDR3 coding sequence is TGTGCCAGCAGCTTCAGGGGTAGTACGGGGGATGAGCAGTTCTTC. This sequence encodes CASSFRGSTGDEQFF.

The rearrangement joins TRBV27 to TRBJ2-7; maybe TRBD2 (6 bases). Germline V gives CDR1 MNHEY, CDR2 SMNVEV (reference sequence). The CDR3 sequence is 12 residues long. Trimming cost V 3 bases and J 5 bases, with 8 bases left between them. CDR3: CASSFGGNEQYF. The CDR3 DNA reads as TGTGCCAGCAGTTTCGGGGGTAACGAGCAGTACTTC.

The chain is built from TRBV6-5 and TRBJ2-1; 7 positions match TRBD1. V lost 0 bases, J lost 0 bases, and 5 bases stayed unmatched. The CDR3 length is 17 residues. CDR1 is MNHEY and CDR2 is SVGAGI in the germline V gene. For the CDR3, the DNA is TGTGCCAGCAGTTACTCGGGGGACAGAGCCTCCTACAATGAGCAGTTCTTC. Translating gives CASSYSGDRASYNEQFF.

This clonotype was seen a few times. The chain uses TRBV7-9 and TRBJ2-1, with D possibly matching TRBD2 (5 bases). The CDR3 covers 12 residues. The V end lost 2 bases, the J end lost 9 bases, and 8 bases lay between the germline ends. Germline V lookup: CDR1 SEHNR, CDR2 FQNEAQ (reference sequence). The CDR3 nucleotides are TGTGCCAGCAGCTTAAGGGAGATTGAGCAGTTCTTC. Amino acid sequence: CASSLREIEQFF.

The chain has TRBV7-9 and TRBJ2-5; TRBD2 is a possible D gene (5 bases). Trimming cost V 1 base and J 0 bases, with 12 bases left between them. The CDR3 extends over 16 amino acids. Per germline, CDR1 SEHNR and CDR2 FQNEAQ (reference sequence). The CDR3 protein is CASSLVVRRDQETQYF. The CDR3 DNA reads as TGTGCCAGCAGCTTAGTTGTCAGGCGGGACCAAGAGACCCAGTACTTC.